These 2 T cell receptor beta chains originate from one sample sequenced in a study of vaccination and CD4 T cells after COVID-19. Treatment specified: approximately nine-day PBMC culture with coronavirus spike peptide pools or control peptides (ViraFEST assay). An Oncomine TCR Beta short-read assay was used to sequence the DNA from cultured CD4+ T cells. TCRdb redid the calling of the PCR reads with MiXCR, one entry per CDR3 protein. The sample consists of about 20,000 distinct CDR3 sequences, nearly 55% of them appearing once. These receptors' targets are unknown. Source material: CD4+ T cells from blood, cultured in vitro. The source is a human donor who had recovered from COVID-19.

The DNA for the CDR3 is TGTGCCAGCAGCTCTCCCGCGGTAGTGACCCAGTACTTC. Translated, it gives CASSSPAVVTQYF. V gene TRBV7-6 combines with J gene TRBJ2-5; D gene uncertain. V was cut by 4 bases and J by 7 bases, with 13 bases left in between. Germline V lookup: CDR1 SGHVS, CDR2 FNYEAQ. The CDR3 has 13 amino acids.

The V and J genes are TRBV2 and TRBJ1-1; D may be TRBD1 (5 bases). The CDR3 covers 13 residues. Trimming removed 7 bases from V and 5 bases from J, with 14 bases in between. CDR1 is SNHLY, CDR2 FYNNEI, per germline. The CDR3 spells CASINTGRTEAFF. The CDR3 region has the DNA TGTGCCAGCATTAACACAGGTCGGACTGAAGCTTTCTTT.